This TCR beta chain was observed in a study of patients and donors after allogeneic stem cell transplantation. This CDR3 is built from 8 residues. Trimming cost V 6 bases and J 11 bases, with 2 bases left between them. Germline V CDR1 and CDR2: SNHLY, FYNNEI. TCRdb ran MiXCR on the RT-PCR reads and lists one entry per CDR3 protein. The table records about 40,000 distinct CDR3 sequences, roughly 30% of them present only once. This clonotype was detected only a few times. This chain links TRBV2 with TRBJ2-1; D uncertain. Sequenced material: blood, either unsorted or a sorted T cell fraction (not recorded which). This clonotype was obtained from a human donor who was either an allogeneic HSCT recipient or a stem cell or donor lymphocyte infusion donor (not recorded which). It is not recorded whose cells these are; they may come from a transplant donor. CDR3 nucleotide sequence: TGTGCCAGCAGGCAGCAGTTCTTC. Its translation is CASRQQFF.